This T cell receptor beta chain was captured in a study of blood T cell repertoires in COVID-19. Germline loops: CDR1 GTSNPN, CDR2 SVGIG (reference sequence). Trimming at V came to 4 bases and at J to 8 bases, leaving 5 bases not matched to a gene. The CDR3 is 13 residues long. Some clones are missing from TCRdb's copy, which holds only in-frame ones; the method was immunoSEQ multiplex PCR. The sample includes approximately 440,000 clones, about nine tenths of them seen just once. The chain uses TRBV30 and TRBJ1-4, with TRBD1 identical over 9 bases. This TCR derives from a woman under 30 who had recovered from COVID-19. Sequences were obtained from PBMCs or T cells enriched from blood (not recorded which). The CDR3 protein is CAWNRQGEEKLFF. The DNA of the CDR3 is TGTGCCTGGAACAGACAGGGGGAAGAAAAACTGTTTTTT.